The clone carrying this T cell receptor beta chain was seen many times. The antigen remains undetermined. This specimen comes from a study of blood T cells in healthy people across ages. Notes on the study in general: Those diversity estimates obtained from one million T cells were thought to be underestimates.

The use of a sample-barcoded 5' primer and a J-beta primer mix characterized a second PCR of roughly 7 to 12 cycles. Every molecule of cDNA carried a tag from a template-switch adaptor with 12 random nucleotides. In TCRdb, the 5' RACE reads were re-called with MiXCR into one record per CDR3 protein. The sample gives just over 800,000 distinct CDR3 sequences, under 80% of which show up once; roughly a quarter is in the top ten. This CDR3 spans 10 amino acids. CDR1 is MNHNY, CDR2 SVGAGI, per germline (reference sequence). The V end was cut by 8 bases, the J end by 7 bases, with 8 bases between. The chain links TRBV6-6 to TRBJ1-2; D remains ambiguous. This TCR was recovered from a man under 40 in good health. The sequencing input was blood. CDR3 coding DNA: TGTGCCAGCGGAACCGGTGGCTACACCTTC. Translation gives CASGTGGYTF.